A single sample gave rise to the 11 T cell receptor beta chains below, sequenced in a study of OX40 agonist ivuxolimab in advanced cancers. Some clones are missing from TCRdb's copy, which holds only in-frame ones; the method was immunoSEQ multiplex PCR. The table shows some 84,000 clones, with roughly 90% occurring only once. The sample consisted of CD4+ or CD8+ T cells sorted from blood, taken in a trial of the OX40 agonist ivuxolimab. These receptors originate from an adult with an advanced solid tumor such as melanoma, head and neck, liver or kidney cancer.

This clone was observed once. The CDR3 protein is CASSYAGISYEQYF. DNA for the CDR3: TGTGCCAGCAGTTACGCCGGGATCTCCTACGAGCAGTACTTC. V gene TRBV6-6 combines with J gene TRBJ2-7; possible D gene TRBD2, 5 bases. This CDR3 spans 14 amino acids. The germline gives CDR1 MNHNY, CDR2 SVGAGI (reference sequence). Trimming pared 2 bases from V and 0 bases from J, leaving 8 bases between.

This chain uses TRBV6-5 with TRBJ1-2; TRBD1 matches at 7 bases. The V gene's germline CDR1 is MNHEY and CDR2 SVGAGI. Germline trimming cut 5 bases from V and 6 bases from J; bases unmatched to any gene: 3. The CDR3 has 12 amino acids. CDR3 residues: CASSAGGDGYTF. In DNA, the CDR3 is TGTGCCAGCAGTGCAGGGGGAGATGGCTACACCTTC.

This clone was seen a single time. The chain couples TRBV6-5 to TRBJ1-2; D gene unclear. CDR1 is MNHEY, CDR2 SVGAGI, per germline. The CDR3 covers 15 residues. V lost 2 bases and J 3 bases, leaving 13 bases between the germline ends. The CDR3 sequence is CASSYAGRVDYGYTF. Here the CDR3 DNA reads TGTGCCAGCAGTTACGCCGGGAGGGTCGACTATGGCTACACCTTC.

The chain employs TRBV2 and TRBJ1-3; D unresolved. The CDR3 contains 18 residues. V dropped 4 bases and J dropped 1 base, with 20 bases sitting between them. The germline CDR1 and CDR2 sequences are SNHLY and FYNNEI. The CDR3 here is CASSVGGSPQESGNTIYF. The CDR3 DNA is TGTGCCAGCAGTGTAGGAGGCAGCCCTCAGGAATCTGGAAACACCATATATTTT.

The J gene is TRBJ2-2, the V gene TRBV5-4, with 7 bases lining up with TRBD2. The CDR3 is 15 amino acids. In germline, CDR1 is SGHNT, CDR2 YYREEE (reference sequence). V lost 3 bases, J lost 0 bases, and 2 bases stayed unmatched. The CDR3 nucleotides are TGTGCCAGCAGCTCTAGCGGAGCGAACACCGGGGAGCTGTTTTTT. It yields the protein CASSSSGANTGELFF.

The chain links TRBV28 to TRBJ2-1; D is undetermined. Germline CDR1 and CDR2: MDHEN and SYDVKM. The V end was cut by 5 bases, the J end by 4 bases, with 6 bases between. The CDR3 is made up of 12 amino acids. The CDR3 here is CASSDWYNEQFF. CDR3 nucleotides: TGTGCCAGCAGTGACTGGTACAATGAGCAGTTCTTC.

The gene calls are TRBV2 and TRBJ2-3; 9 positions agree with TRBD1. This CDR3 contains 15 residues. Germline V lookup: CDR1 SNHLY, CDR2 FYNNEI. The J segment lost 6 bases and the V segment lost 5 bases, leaving 9 bases of the junction unmatched. CDR3 amino acids: CASSPRQGVLDTQYF. DNA of the CDR3: TGTGCCAGCAGTCCGAGACAGGGGGTTTTGGATACGCAGTATTTT.

With regard to this clone: A junction boundary mismatches the germline segment, possibly from a read error. The sample contains more than one DNA sequence encoding this CDR3. This rearrangement joins TRBV30 to TRBJ2-5; the D is unclear. Germline CDR1 is GTSNPN and CDR2 is SVGIG (reference sequence). The CDR3 contains 14 residues. CDR3 bases: TGCGCCTGGCCGGTAACCTGGGCTGGAGAGACCCAGTACTTC. Protein product: CAWPVTWAGETQYF.

This chain joins TRBV5-5 and TRBJ2-7; TRBD2 agrees at 11 bases. Germline values: CDR1 SGHKS, CDR2 YYEKEE (reference sequence). With V trimmed by 7 bases and J by 3 bases, 9 bases remained unmatched. The CDR3 extends over 15 amino acids. The CDR3 protein is CASGLSGGAGYEQYF. CDR3 DNA sequence: TGTGCCAGCGGTCTTAGCGGGGGGGCCGGCTACGAGCAGTACTTC.

The rearrangement links TRBV25-1 to TRBJ1-1, with D unresolved. With 5 bases removed from V and 0 bases from J, the gap between germline ends came to 7 bases. Germline values: CDR1 MGHDK, CDR2 SYGVNS. CDR3 size: 13 residues. Here the CDR3 reads CASSYSLNTEAFF. In nucleotides, the CDR3 is TGTGCCAGCAGTTACAGCTTGAACACTGAAGCTTTCTTT.

This clone was recorded once. The chain combines TRBV6-6 with TRBJ2-3; D is possibly TRBD2 (6 bases). Trimming cost V 8 bases and J 6 bases, with 12 bases left between them. Germline V gene sequence: CDR1 MNHNY, CDR2 SVGAGI (reference sequence). The CDR3 is 12 residues long. The CDR3 loop is CASVGLQDTQYF. As DNA, the CDR3 is TGTGCCAGCGTGGGACTTCAGGATACGCAGTATTTT.